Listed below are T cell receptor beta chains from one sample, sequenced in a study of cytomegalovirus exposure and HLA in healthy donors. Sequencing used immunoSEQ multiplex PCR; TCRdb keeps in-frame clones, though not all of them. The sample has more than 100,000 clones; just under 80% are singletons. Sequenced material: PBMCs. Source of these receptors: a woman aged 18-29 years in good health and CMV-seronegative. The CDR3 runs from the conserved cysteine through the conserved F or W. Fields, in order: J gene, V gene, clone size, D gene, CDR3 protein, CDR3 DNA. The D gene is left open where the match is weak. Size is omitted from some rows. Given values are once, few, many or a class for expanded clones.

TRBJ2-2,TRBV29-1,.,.,CSVRVTNTGELFF,TGCAGCGTCCGCGTTACGAACACCGGGGAGCTGTTTTTT
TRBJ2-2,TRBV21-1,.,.,CARETRTSGRINTGELFF,TGTGCCAGAGAAACTCGGACTAGCGGGAGGATTAACACCGGGGAGCTGTTTTTT
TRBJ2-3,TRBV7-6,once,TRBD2,CASSHPASKIAGGPVADTQYF,TGTGCCAGCAGCCACCCGGCCTCGAAAATAGCGGGAGGGCCGGTGGCGGATACGCAGTATTTT
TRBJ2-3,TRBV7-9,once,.,CASTPMDYTDTQYF,TGTGCCAGCACCCCTATGGACTACACAGATACGCAGTATTTT
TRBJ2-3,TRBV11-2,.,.,CASSSSDTQYF,TGTGCCAGCAGCTCATCAGATACGCAGTATTTT
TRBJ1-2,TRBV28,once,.,CASSTTGMDSYGYTF,TGTGCCAGCAGTACAACAGGGATGGACAGCTATGGCTACACCTTC
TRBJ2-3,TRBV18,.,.,CASSQAAHTDTQYF,TGTGCCAGCTCTCAGGCCGCCCACACAGATACGCAGTATTTT
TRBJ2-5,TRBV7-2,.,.,CASSLEGGLIRTQYF,TGTGCCAGCAGCTTAGAAGGAGGACTTATTAGGACCCAGTACTTC
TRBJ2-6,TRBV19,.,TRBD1,CASSMSRGQAAGANVLTF,TGTGCCAGTAGTATGAGTAGGGGACAGGCTGCTGGGGCCAACGTCCTGACTTTC
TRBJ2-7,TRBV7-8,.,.,CASSLVGGAGSYEQYF,TGTGCCAGCAGCTTAGTTGGGGGGGCGGGCTCCTACGAGCAGTACTTC
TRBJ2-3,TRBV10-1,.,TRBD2,CASSETSGGTDTQYF,TGCGCCAGCAGTGAGACTAGCGGAGGCACAGATACGCAGTATTTT
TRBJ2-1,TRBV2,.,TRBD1,CASSEIGYGQAEQFF,TGTGCCAGCAGTGAAATAGGTTATGGACAGGCTGAGCAGTTCTTC
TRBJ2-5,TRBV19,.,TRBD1,CASSITGGTWTQYF,TGTGCCAGTAGTATTACAGGGGGTACGTGGACCCAGTACTTC
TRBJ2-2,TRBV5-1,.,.,CATSYEGMSGGELFF,TGCGCCACCTCCTATGAAGGGATGAGCGGCGGGGAGCTGTTTTTT
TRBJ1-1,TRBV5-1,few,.,CASSLETVSLAFF,TGCGCCAGCAGCTTGGAAACTGTAAGTCTGGCTTTCTTT
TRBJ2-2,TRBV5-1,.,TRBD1,CASSLAGTVNTGELFF,TGCGCCAGCAGCTTGGCCGGGACAGTGAACACCGGGGAGCTGTTTTTT
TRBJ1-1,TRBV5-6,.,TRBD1,CASSYRGLNTEAFF,TGTGCCAGCAGCTACAGGGGGCTAAACACTGAAGCTTTCTTT
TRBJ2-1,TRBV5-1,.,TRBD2,CASSFSGSGYNEQFF,TGCGCCAGCAGCTTTAGCGGGAGTGGTTACAATGAGCAGTTCTTC
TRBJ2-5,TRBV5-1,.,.,CASSSTGMQETQYF,TGCGCCAGCTCCTCCACCGGGATGCAAGAGACCCAGTACTTC
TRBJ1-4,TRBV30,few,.,CAWSRGKTTNEKLFF,TGTGCCTGGAGTAGGGGGAAAACAACTAATGAAAAACTGTTTTTT
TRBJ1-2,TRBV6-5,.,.,CASSYSEDSDYGYTF,TGTGCCAGCAGTTACTCGGAGGACAGCGACTATGGCTACACCTTC
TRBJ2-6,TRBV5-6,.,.,CASIAFSGANVLTF,TGTGCCAGCATTGCGTTCTCTGGGGCCAACGTCCTGACTTTC
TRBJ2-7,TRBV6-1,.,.,CASRPFGYEQYF,TGTGCCAGCAGACCGTTCGGCTACGAGCAGTACTTC
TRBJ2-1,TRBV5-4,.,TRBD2,CASGRAGPSSYNEQFF,TGTGCCAGCGGTAGAGCGGGACCAAGCTCCTACAATGAGCAGTTCTTC
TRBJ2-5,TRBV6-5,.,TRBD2,CASGEGSQETQYF,TGTGCCAGCGGGGAGGGGAGCCAAGAGACCCAGTACTTC
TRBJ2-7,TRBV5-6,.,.,CARGRPSQYF,TGTGCCAGGGGCCGTCCATCACAGTACTTC
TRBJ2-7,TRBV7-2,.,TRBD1,CASSLTITGGYEQYF,TGTGCCAGCAGCCTAACCATTACAGGGGGCTACGAGCAGTACTTC
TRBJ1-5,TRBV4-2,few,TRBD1,CASSPRTGDDNQPQHF,TGTGCCAGCAGCCCCCGGACAGGGGACGACAATCAGCCCCAGCATTTT
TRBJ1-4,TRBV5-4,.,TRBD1,CASSFATGGEKLFF,TGTGCCAGCAGCTTCGCGACAGGGGGAGAAAAACTGTTTTTT
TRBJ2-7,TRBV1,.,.,CTSSQLHSLGLAESYEQYF,TGCACCAGCAGCCAGTTGCATTCACTAGGGCTAGCGGAATCCTACGAGCAGTACTTC
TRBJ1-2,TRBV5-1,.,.,CASSFGGLNYGYTF,TGCGCCAGCAGCTTTGGCGGGCTTAACTATGGCTACACCTTC
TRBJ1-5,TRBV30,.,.,CAWSSQGSNQPQHF,TGTGCCTGGAGTTCGCAGGGGAGCAATCAGCCCCAGCATTTT
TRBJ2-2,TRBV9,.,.,CASSVEPRGELFF,TGTGCCAGCAGCGTAGAGCCCCGCGGGGAGCTGTTTTTT
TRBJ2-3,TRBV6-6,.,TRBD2,CASSYDGSGSPDTQYF,TGTGCCAGCAGTTACGATGGTAGCGGGAGCCCAGATACGCAGTATTTT
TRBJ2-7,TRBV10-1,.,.,CASSESRPSNEQYF,TGCGCCAGCAGTGAGTCCAGGCCCTCCAACGAGCAGTACTTC
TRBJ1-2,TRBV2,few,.,CASSEPQEGWGTF,TGTGCCAGCAGTGAACCCCAGGAGGGGTGGGGTACCTTC
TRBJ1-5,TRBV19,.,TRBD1,CASTEVRGPQNQPQHF,TGTGCCAGTACAGAAGTAAGGGGGCCCCAAAATCAGCCCCAGCATTTT
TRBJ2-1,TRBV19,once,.,CASTSVPGSYNEQFF,.
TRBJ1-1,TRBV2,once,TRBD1,CASQKEQGSNTEAFF,TGTGCCAGCCAAAAGGAACAGGGGTCGAACACTGAAGCTTTCTTT
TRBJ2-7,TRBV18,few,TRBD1,CASSPAGTGLEQYF,TGTGCCAGCTCACCGGCCGGGACAGGCCTCGAGCAGTACTTC
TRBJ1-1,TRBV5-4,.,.,CASSSNGVGNTEAFF,TGTGCCAGCAGCTCCAACGGGGTAGGGAACACTGAAGCTTTCTTT
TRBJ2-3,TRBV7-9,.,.,CASSPRGGRATDTQYF,TGTGCCAGCAGCCCCAGGGGTGGGAGGGCCACAGATACGCAGTATTTT
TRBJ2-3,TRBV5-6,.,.,CASSFWGPHPHTQYF,TGTGCCTCATCCTTCTGGGGCCCCCACCCACATACGCAGTATTTT
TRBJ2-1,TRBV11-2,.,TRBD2,CASSLSSGRYNEQFF,TGTGCCAGCAGCTTAAGTAGCGGGAGGTACAATGAGCAGTTCTTC
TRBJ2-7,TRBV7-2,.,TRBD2,CASSPDGAGEPYEQYF,TGTGCCAGCAGCCCCGATGGGGCGGGAGAGCCCTACGAGCAGTACTTC
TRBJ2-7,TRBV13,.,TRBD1,CASSLAGQGAPHEQYF,TGTGCCAGCAGCTTAGCGGGACAGGGGGCCCCCCACGAGCAGTACTTC
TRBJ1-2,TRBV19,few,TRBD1,CASSQDQGAGGYTF,TGTGCCAGTTCCCAGGACCAGGGGGCTGGGGGCTACACCTTC
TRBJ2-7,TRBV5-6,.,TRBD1,CASSFDRGGEQYF,TGTGCCAGCAGCTTCGACAGGGGTGGGGAGCAGTACTTC
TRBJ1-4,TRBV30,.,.,CAWDQGNEKLFF,TGTGCCTGGGACCAGGGAAATGAAAAACTGTTTTTT
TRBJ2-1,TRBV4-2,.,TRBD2,CASSQNLAGVYNEQFF,TGTGCCAGCAGCCAAAATCTAGCGGGAGTGTACAATGAGCAGTTCTTC
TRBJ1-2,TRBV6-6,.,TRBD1,CASSYSQGAGMEGYTF,TGTGCCAGCAGTTACAGTCAGGGGGCGGGCATGGAAGGCTACACCTTC
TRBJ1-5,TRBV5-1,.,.,CASSIYRATGPQHF,TGCGCCAGCAGCATCTACAGGGCCACGGGGCCCCAGCATTTT
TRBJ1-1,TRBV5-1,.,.,CASSLAGSNTEAFF,TGCGCCAGCAGCTTGGCCGGGAGCAACACTGAAGCTTTCTTT
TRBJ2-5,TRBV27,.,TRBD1,CASSLVATGSETQYF,TGTGCCAGCAGTTTAGTCGCGACAGGGTCAGAGACCCAGTACTTC
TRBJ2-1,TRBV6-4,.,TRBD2,CASSEEAGAYNEQFF,TGTGCCAGCAGTGAGGAGGCGGGGGCCTACAATGAGCAGTTCTTC